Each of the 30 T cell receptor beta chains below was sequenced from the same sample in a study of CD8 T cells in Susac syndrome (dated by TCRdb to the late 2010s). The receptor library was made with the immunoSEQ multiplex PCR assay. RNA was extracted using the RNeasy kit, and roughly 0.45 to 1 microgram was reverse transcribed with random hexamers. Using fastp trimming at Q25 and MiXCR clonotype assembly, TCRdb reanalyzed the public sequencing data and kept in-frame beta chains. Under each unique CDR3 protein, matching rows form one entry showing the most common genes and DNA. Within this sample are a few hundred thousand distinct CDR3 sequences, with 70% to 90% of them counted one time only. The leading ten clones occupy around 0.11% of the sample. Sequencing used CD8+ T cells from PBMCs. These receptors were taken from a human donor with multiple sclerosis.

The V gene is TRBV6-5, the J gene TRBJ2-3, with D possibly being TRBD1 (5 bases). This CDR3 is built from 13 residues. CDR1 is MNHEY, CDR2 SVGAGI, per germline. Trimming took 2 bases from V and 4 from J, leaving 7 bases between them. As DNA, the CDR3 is TGTGCCAGCAGTTACAGGGGTTCAGATACGCAGTATTTT. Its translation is CASSYRGSDTQYF.

The CDR3 loop is CASRPGTTEQFF. For the CDR3, the DNA is TGCGCCAGCAGACCCGGGACAACTGAGCAGTTCTTC. The chain combines TRBV5-1 with TRBJ2-1, with D maybe TRBD1 (6 bases). The length of the CDR3 is 12 residues. The V end lost 5 bases, the J end lost 9 bases, and 12 bases lay between the germline ends. Germline V gene data show CDR1 as SGHRS and CDR2 as YFSETQ.

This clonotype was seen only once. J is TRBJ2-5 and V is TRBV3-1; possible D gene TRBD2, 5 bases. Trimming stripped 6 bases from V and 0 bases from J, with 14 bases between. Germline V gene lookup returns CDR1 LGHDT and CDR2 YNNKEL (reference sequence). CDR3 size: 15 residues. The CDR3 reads CASSHFRDYQETQYF. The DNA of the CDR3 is TGTGCCAGCAGTCACTTCCGGGATTACCAAGAGACCCAGTACTTC.

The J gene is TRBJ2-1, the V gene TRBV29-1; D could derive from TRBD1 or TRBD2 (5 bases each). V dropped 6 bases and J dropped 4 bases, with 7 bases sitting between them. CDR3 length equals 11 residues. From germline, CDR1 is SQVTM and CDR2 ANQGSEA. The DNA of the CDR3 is TGCAGCGTGGGGGAGTACAATGAGCAGTTCTTC. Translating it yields CSVGEYNEQFF.

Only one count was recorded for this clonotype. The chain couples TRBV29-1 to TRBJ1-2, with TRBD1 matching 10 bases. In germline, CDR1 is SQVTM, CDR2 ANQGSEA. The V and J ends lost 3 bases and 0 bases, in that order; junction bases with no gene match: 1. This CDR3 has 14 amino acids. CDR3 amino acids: CSVDGQGANYGYTF. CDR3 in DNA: TGCAGCGTTGACGGACAGGGGGCTAACTATGGCTACACCTTC.

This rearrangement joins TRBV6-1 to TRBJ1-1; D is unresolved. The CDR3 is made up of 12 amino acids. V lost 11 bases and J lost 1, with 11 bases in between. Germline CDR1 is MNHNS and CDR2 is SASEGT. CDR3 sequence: CADRLTNTEAFF. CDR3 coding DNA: TGTGCCGACCGCCTGACGAACACTGAAGCTTTCTTT.

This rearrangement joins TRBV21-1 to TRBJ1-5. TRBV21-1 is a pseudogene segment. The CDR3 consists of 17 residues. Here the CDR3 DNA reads TGTGCCAGCAGCAATTATGATCGAGTTATCGGCAATCAGCCCCAGCATTTT. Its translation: CASSNYDRVIGNQPQHF.

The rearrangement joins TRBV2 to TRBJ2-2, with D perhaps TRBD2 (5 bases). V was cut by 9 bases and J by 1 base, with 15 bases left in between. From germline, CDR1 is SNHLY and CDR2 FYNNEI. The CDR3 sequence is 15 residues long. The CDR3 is CARLLRAGNTGELFF. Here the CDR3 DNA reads TGTGCCAGGTTACTCCGGGCGGGGAACACCGGGGAGCTGTTTTTT.

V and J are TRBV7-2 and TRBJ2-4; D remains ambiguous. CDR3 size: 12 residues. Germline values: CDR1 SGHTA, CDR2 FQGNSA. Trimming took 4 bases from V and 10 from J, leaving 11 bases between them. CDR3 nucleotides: TGTGCCAGCAGCTCCCAACCGATAATTCAGTACTTC. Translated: CASSSQPIIQYF.

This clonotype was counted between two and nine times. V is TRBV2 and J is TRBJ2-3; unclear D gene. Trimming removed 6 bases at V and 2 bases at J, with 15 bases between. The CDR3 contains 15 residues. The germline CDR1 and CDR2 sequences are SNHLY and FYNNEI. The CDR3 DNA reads TGTGCCAGCAGCCTTCTTCCTCGAATCACAGATACGCAGTATTTT. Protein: CASSLLPRITDTQYF. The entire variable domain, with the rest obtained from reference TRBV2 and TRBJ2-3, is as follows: EPEVTQTPSHQVTQMGQEVILRCVPISNHLYFYWYRQILGQKVEFLVSFYNNEISEKSEIFDDQFSVERPDGSNFTLKIRSTKLEDSAMYFCASSLLPRITDTQYFGPGTRLTVL.

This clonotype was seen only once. CDR3 loop: CASNILERGTYNEQFF. For the CDR3, the DNA is TGTGCCAGCAACATATTGGAGAGGGGGACCTACAATGAGCAGTTCTTC. V is TRBV13 and J is TRBJ2-1; a weak D match, TRBD1 (6 bases). The V gene lost 7 bases and the J gene lost 2 bases, with 18 bases spanning the gap. The CDR3 is 16 amino acids. Germline lookup yields CDR1 PRHDT and CDR2 FYEKMQ (reference sequence).

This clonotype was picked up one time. The CDR3 sequence: CATSRSILSEFSSYEQYF. The CDR3, as DNA: TGTGCCACCAGCAGAAGTATACTAAGCGAATTCAGCTCCTACGAGCAGTACTTC. The chain links TRBV15 to TRBJ2-7; no firm D call. Germline CDR1 LNHNV, CDR2 YYDKDF (reference sequence). The CDR3 covers 18 residues. V was trimmed by 2 bases and J by 0 bases, leaving 20 bases between them.

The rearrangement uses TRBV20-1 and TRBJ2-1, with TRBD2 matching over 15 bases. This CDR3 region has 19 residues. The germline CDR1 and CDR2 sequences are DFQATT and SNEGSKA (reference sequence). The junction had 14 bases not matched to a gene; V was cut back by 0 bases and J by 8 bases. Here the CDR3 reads CSARDTGLAGGPWYDEQFF. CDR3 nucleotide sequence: TGCAGTGCTAGAGATACCGGACTAGCGGGAGGGCCGTGGTATGATGAGCAGTTCTTC.

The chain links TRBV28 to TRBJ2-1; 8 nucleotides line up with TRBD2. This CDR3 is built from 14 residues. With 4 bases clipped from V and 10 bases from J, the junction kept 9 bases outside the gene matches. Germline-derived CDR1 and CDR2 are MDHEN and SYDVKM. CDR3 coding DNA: TGTGCCAGCAGTTCCCCCTCTGTAGCGGGGGAGCAGTTCTTC. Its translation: CASSSPSVAGEQFF.

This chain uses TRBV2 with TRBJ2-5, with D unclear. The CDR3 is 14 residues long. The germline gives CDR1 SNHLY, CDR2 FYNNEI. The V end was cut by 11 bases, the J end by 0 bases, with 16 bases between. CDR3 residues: CAVLPEQYQETQYF. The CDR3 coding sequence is TGTGCCGTCCTCCCAGAGCAGTACCAAGAGACCCAGTACTTC.

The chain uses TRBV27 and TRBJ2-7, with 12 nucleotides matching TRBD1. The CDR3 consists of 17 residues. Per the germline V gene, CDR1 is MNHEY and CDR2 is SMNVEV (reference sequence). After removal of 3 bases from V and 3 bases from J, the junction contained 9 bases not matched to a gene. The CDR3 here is CASSFFGTGGGRYEQYF. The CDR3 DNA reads TGTGCCAGCAGTTTCTTCGGGACAGGGGGCGGCCGCTACGAGCAGTACTTC.

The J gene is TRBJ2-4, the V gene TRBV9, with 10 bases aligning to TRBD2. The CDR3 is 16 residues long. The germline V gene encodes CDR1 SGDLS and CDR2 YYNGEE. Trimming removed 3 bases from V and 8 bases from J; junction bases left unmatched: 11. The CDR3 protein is CASSAGTSGNRDIQYF. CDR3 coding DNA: TGTGCCAGCAGCGCTGGAACTAGCGGGAATCGGGACATTCAGTACTTC.

The CDR3 region has the DNA TGTGCCAGCAGCAACGCCAGGGGAGGCGATTCACCCCTCCACTTT. Residues: CASSNARGGDSPLHF. The rearrangement links TRBV21-1 to TRBJ1-6; the listed D gene, TRBD1, was not tested against the DNA. TRBV21-1 is a listed pseudogene. The CDR3 covers 15 residues.

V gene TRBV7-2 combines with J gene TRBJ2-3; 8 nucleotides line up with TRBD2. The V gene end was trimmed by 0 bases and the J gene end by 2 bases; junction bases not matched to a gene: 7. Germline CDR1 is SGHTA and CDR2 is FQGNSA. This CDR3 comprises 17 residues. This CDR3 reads CASSLAGTRGPTDTQYF. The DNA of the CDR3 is TGTGCCAGCAGCTTAGCGGGGACTAGAGGGCCCACAGATACGCAGTATTTT.

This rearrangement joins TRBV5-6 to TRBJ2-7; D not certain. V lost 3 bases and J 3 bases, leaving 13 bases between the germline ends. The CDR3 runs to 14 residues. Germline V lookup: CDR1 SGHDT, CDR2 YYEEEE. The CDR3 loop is CASSSWTVYYEQYF. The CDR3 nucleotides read TGTGCCAGCAGCTCCTGGACGGTATACTACGAGCAGTACTTC.

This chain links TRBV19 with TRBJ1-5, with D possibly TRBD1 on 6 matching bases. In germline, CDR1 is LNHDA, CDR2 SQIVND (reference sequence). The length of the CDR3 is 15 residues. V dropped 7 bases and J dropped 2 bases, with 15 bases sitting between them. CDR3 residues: CASNPDRKGNQPQHF. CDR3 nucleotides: TGTGCCAGTAATCCCGACAGGAAGGGCAATCAGCCCCAGCATTTT.

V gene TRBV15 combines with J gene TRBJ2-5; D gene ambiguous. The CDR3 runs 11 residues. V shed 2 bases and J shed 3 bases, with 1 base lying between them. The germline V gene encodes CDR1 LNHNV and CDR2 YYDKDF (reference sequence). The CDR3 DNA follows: TGTGCCACCAGCAGAAAAGAGACCCAGTACTTC. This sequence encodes CATSRKETQYF.

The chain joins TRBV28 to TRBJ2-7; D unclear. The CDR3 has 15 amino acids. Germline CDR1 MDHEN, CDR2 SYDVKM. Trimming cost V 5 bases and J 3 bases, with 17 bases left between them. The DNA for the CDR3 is TGTGCCAGCAGTCCATCTAACCCGAGGATCTACGAGCAGTACTTC. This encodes CASSPSNPRIYEQYF.

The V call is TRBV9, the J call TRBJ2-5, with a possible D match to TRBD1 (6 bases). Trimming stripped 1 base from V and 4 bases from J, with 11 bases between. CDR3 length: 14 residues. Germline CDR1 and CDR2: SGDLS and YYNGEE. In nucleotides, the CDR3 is TGTGCCAGCAGCGTATCTACAGGGCGAGAGACCCAGTACTTC. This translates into CASSVSTGRETQYF.

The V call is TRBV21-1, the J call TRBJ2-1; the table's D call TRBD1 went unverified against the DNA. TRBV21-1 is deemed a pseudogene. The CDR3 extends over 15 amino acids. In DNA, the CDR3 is TGTGCCAGCAGCAAAGAACCGGACATCGTTCCCCGAGGGTTCTTC. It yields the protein CASSKEPDIVPRGFF.

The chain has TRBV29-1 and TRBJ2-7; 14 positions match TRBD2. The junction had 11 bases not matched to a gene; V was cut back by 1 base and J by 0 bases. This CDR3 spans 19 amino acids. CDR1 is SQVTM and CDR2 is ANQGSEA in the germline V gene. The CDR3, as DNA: TGCAGCGTTGAAGGAGCCGGGACTAGCGGGAGAGATTACTCCTACGAGCAGTACTTC. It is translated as CSVEGAGTSGRDYSYEQYF.

CDR3 DNA: TGTGCCAGCAGCCCCGGACTAGCGGGAAACACCGGGGAGCTGTTTTTT. Protein product: CASSPGLAGNTGELFF. This chain connects TRBV11-2 to TRBJ2-2, with TRBD2 identical over 12 bases. V lost 5 bases to trimming and J lost 2 bases; unmatched junction nucleotides: 3. The CDR3 has 16 amino acids. Germline CDR1 reads SGHAT; CDR2 reads FQNNGV.

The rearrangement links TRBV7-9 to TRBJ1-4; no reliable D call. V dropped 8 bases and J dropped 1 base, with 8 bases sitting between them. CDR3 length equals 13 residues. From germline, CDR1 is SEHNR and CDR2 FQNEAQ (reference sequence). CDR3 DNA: TGTGCCAGCCCTGACGGAACTAATGAAAAACTGTTTTTT. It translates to CASPDGTNEKLFF.

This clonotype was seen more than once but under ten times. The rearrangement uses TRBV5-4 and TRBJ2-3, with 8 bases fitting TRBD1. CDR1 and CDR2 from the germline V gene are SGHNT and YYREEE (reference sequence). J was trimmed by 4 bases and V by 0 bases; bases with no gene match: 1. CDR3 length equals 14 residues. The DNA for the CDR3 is TGTGCCAGCAGCTTGGCACAGGGGGCAGATACGCAGTATTTT. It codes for CASSLAQGADTQYF.

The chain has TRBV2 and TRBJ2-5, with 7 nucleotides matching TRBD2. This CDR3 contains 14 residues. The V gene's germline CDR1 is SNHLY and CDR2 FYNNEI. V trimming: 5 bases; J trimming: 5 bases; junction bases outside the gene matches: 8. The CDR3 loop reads CASSRLAGEETQYF. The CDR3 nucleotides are TGTGCCAGCAGTAGGTTGGCGGGAGAGGAGACCCAGTACTTC. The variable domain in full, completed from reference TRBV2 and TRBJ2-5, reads EPEVTQTPSHQVTQMGQEVILRCVPISNHLYFYWYRQILGQKVEFLVSFYNNEISEKSEIFDDQFSVERPDGSNFTLKIRSTKLEDSAMYFCASSRLAGEETQYFGPGTRLLVL.